The 10 T cell receptor beta chains below all came from one sample that was sequenced in a study of metastatic and nonmetastatic thyroid tumors. TCRdb re-analyzed the PCR reads through MiXCR. The repertoire includes some 29,000 clones, 16% of them detected once, and around 4% sits in the top ten. Thyroid surgery took place with no prior treatment in any patient. Specimen: blood. The receptors stem from a female donor with papillary thyroid cancer or a benign thyroid nodule (not recorded which). Some clones in this sample may be carry-over from other donors' samples.

Ten or more counts support this clone. The J gene is TRBJ1-5, the V gene TRBV28, with D maybe TRBD1 (5 bases). Trimming cost V 7 bases and J 7 bases, with 20 bases left between them. The CDR3 spans 15 residues. Germline V gene data show CDR1 as MDHEN and CDR2 as SYDVKM. This CDR3 reads CASTSLGRGGQPQHF. The CDR3 bases are TGTGCCAGCACCTCCCTGGGGAGGGGCGGCCAGCCCCAGCATTTT.

This clone occurred many times. The chain combines TRBV28 with TRBJ2-5; 7 positions agree with TRBD2. V trimming: 5 bases; J trimming: 4 bases; junction bases outside the gene matches: 10. CDR3 length: 15 residues. The V gene's germline CDR1 is MDHEN and CDR2 SYDVKM. The CDR3 here is CASSRGEGAVETQYF. The CDR3 DNA follows: TGTGCCAGCAGTCGCGGGGAGGGAGCGGTAGAGACCCAGTACTTC.

This clone was counted at least ten times. The V call is TRBV28, the J call TRBJ2-2; the D is unclear. Germline assignment: CDR1 MDHEN and CDR2 SYDVKM. With 11 bases removed from V and 4 bases from J, the gap between germline ends came to 11 bases. The CDR3 is 12 residues long. The CDR3 sequence: CASNRPTGELFF. The CDR3 DNA reads as TGTGCCTCGAACCGGCCCACCGGGGAGCTGTTTTTT. The full variable domain, its missing parts supplied by reference TRBV28 and TRBJ2-2, is DVKVTQSSRYLVKRTGEKVFLECVQDMDHENMFWYRQDPGLGLRLIYFSYDVKMKEKGDIPEGYSVSREKKERFSLILESASTNQTSMYLCASNRPTGELFFGEGSRLTVL.

This clone rates as medium-sized. The chain joins TRBV6-1 to TRBJ1-3, with TRBD1 identical over 7 bases. CDR1 MNHNS and CDR2 SASEGT come from the germline V gene. The CDR3 spans 17 residues. The V and J ends lost 6 bases and 1 base, in that order; junction bases with no gene match: 12. The CDR3 DNA sequence: TGTGCCAGCAGCCGGACAGGCCGGGCGGTGTCTGGAAACACCATATATTTT. Translated, it gives CASSRTGRAVSGNTIYF.

Many counts were recorded for this clone. This sequence joins TRBV12-5 and TRBJ2-1; D unresolved. CDR1 and CDR2 from the germline V gene are LGHNT and FRNRAP. Trimming pared 6 bases from V and 2 bases from J, leaving 8 bases between. The CDR3 consists of 13 residues. The CDR3 region has the DNA TGTGCTAGTGGCCGCGGACCCTACAATGAGCAGTTCTTC. It codes for CASGRGPYNEQFF.

This clone occurred a few times. It is likely a read error, because the conserved phenylalanine at the end of the CDR3 is missing. The chain has TRBV6-1 and TRBJ2-1; tentative D call: TRBD1 (6 bases). This CDR3 region has 15 residues. Per the germline V gene, CDR1 is MNHNS and CDR2 is SASEGT. DNA for the CDR3: TGTGCTAGCAGTAGGGGACAAGGGACCTACAATGAGCAGTTCCTC. This codes for CASSRGQGTYNEQFL.

This rearrangement joins TRBV20-1 to TRBJ2-1; D ambiguous. The CDR3 has 14 residues. Germline lookup yields CDR1 DFQATT and CDR2 SNEGSKA (reference sequence). The ends were cut back, 5 bases at V and 0 bases at J, with 11 bases in the middle. This CDR3 reads CSASRSGSYNEQFF. CDR3 nucleotides: TGCAGTGCTTCGAGATCGGGCTCCTACAATGAGCAGTTCTTC.

The chain is built from TRBV28 and TRBJ1-5; the D is unclear. Trimming stripped 5 bases from V and 5 bases from J, with 16 bases between. The CDR3 consists of 15 residues. Germline CDR1 reads MDHEN; CDR2 reads SYDVKM. The CDR3 loop reads CASSLTSWLDQPQHF. DNA for the CDR3: TGTGCCAGCAGTCTCACAAGTTGGCTAGATCAGCCCCAGCATTTT.

This clone has ten or more counts. The chain carries TRBV6-1 and TRBJ2-7, with TRBD1 matching 9 bases. The V segment lost 8 bases and the J segment 6 bases; nucleotides outside the gene matches: 14. This CDR3 has 15 residues. The germline V gene has CDR1 MNHNS and CDR2 SASEGT. CDR3 in DNA: TGTGCCAGCGCTTCCCCCCGGGACAGGGTCCGCGAGCAGTACTTC. Encoded protein: CASASPRDRVREQYF.

This clone was seen many times. V usage is TRBV20-1 and J usage is TRBJ2-3; TRBD2 agrees at 11 bases. V lost 1 base to trimming and J lost 3 bases; unmatched junction nucleotides: 3. Per germline, CDR1 DFQATT and CDR2 SNEGSKA (reference sequence). The CDR3 runs to 15 residues. This chain's CDR3 is CSARGTSGLTDTQYF. The CDR3 coding sequence is TGCAGTGCTAGAGGGACTAGCGGGCTTACAGATACGCAGTATTTT.